This TCR beta chain appears in the sequencing data of a study of T cells after yellow fever vaccination (dated by TCRdb to between 2018 and 2021). With regard to the full study: Libraries from fractions with low cell numbers were prepared with the SMART-Seq v4 Ultra Low Input RNA kit. To track T-cell clones before and after primary and booster YFV17D yellow fever vaccination, bulk TCR alpha and beta repertoires were sequenced longitudinally. Two healthy male donors made up the cohort, one aged 18 to 30 years and the other aged 30 to 40 years. Blood samples were taken at several timepoints before and after primary and secondary immunization, and bulk PBMC replicates and cell subsets were isolated. Study-wide conclusions, independent of this receptor: The secondary T-cell response was weaker than the primary response but faster, peaking on day 5 instead of day 15. Computational filtering was required because FACS-sorted repertoires could contain abundant contaminating clonotypes from the bulk population. After the booster, most clones that had expanded after primary vaccination were detected again (around 96% of CD4 and about 88% of CD8), suggesting broad maintenance of memory. Because the study included only two donors, the extent to which the findings can be generalized is limited. A small fraction of clonotypes appeared in both the CD4 and CD8 compartments, likely as a result of convergent recombination.

This clonotype has more than one count but fewer than ten. The target of this receptor is not known. Base qualities were left out, and no much larger clone turns up one base away. This sample was sequenced with an Illumina NovaSeq 6000. TCR cDNA was made using 5'RACE template switching, a step that added a universal primer site and unique molecular identifiers. Priming of cDNA synthesis was performed from both the TCR alpha and TCR beta constant segments. Library amplification used two PCR steps, and the second PCR step added sample barcodes and sequencing adapters. Sequencing of libraries was done on Illumina HiSeq 2500 (2x100 bp) or NovaSeq (2x150 bp). On the authors' methods: Reads were demultiplexed and collapsed into UMI consensus sequences with MIGEC, and V(D)J alignment was performed with MiXCR. Vaccine-responding clonotypes were defined with edgeR using replicate PBMC samples, requiring FDR below 0.01 and a log2 fold change above 5 up to day 15. Each bulk clonotype received a CD4 or CD8 identity based on whether the sequenced CD4 or CD8 repertoire contained that clonotype at higher abundance. Using fastp trimming at Q25 and MiXCR clonotype assembly, TCRdb reanalyzed the public sequencing data and kept in-frame beta chains. Every CDR3 protein is listed once, alongside the most common genes and DNA of its rows. These V and J calls derive from TCRdb rather than the authors' analysis. The sample includes hundreds of thousands of distinct CDR3 sequences, with about 5.2% observed a single time. The ten largest make up approximately 3.5% of the sample.

The junction shows trimming of 6 bases on V and 4 bases on J, and the gene matches do not reach 0 bases of it. The CDR3 goes from the cysteine to the phenylalanine over 13 residues. Only the CDR3 region is kept as DNA, spanning 39 bases read in frame from base 1. The treatment or condition label corresponds to: live attenuated yellow fever vaccine strain. PBMCs were isolated from peripheral blood using a standard Ficoll-Paque protocol. Dynabeads CD4 and CD8 positive selection kits were used to isolate the CD4 and CD8 T-cell fractions. TriZol was used to extract RNA from bulk PBMCs, CD4 and CD8 fractions, and dextramer-positive and dextramer-negative fractions.

The sequence derives from a man aged 18 to 29 who received the YFV17D yellow fever vaccine. This chain joins TRBV12-3 or TRBV12-4 to TRBJ2-7; TRBD2 matches 13 bases in the middle. The sample consisted of CD4+ T cells sorted from PBMCs, taken on the day of the yellow fever booster vaccination. CDR3 protein: CASRGLAGYEQYF. In nucleotides, the sequence is TGTGCCAGCAGGGGACTAGCGGGGTACGAGCAGTACTTC.